This T cell receptor beta chain was captured by sequencing in a study of graft-versus-host responses after intestinal transplantation. Whole-study findings and limits: GvH clones turned up in recipient marrow; some had shown up first in ileum or blood.

V lost 1 base to trimming and J lost 4 bases; unmatched junction nucleotides: 15. Germline-derived CDR1 and CDR2 are SGHNT and YYREEE (reference sequence). The CDR3 sequence is 18 residues long. TCRdb's copy holds only in-frame clones and misses some; the assay was immunoSEQ multiplex PCR. Among fewer than 25,000 clones, 40% were seen once, and the ten largest hold less than 0.75%. The specimen was alloreactive CD4+ T cells from a mixed lymphocyte reaction culture, collected before intestinal transplant. This sample's subset: CFSE-low proliferating T cells sorted from roughly six-day pre-transplant mixed lymphocyte reaction (GvH or HvG direction). V usage is TRBV5-4 and J usage is TRBJ2-3; TRBD2 agrees at 7 bases. The receptor's source is a human patient who received an intestinal transplant. In nucleotides, the CDR3 is TGTGCCAGCAGCTTGAGGGGAGGGGCGTCCTCAGGGTCAGATACGCAGTATTTT. This codes for CASSLRGGASSGSDTQYF.